This T cell receptor beta chain was retrieved from a study of HIV-infected patients and healthy controls. Whole-study results and caveats: Unequal distinct sequence numbers between patients and controls complicated comparisons. In healthy controls, MAIT alpha CDR3s were common; in HIV+ repertoires, severely depleted.

Reverse transcription used around 500 ng RNA and constant-region primers for alpha and beta. Separate chain-specific third strand synthesis with multiplexing indices produced the alpha and beta libraries. From the 5' RACE reads, TCRdb called clonotypes with MiXCR, one entry per CDR3 protein. The table shows roughly 3,500 distinct CDR3 sequences, with about a fifth occurring only once. No cell fractionation was done, so the repertoire covers all unsorted peripheral blood T cells. Donors lacked febrile or AIDS-related illness, tumors, and hepatitis B or C coinfection. The CDR3 spans 14 residues. From germline, CDR1 is PRHDT and CDR2 FYEKMQ (reference sequence). V was clipped by 3 bases and J by 2 bases, with 11 bases between them. In the case of this clonotype: Its antigen remains unknown.

This rearrangement joins TRBV13 to TRBJ2-7; D is perhaps TRBD1 or TRBD2 (5 bases each). Sequenced material: blood, taken before antiretroviral therapy. This TCR derives from an adult with HIV infection. This CDR3 reads CASSFRDATYEQYF. The CDR3, as DNA: TGTGCCAGCAGCTTCCGGGACGCGACCTACGAGCAGTACTTC.